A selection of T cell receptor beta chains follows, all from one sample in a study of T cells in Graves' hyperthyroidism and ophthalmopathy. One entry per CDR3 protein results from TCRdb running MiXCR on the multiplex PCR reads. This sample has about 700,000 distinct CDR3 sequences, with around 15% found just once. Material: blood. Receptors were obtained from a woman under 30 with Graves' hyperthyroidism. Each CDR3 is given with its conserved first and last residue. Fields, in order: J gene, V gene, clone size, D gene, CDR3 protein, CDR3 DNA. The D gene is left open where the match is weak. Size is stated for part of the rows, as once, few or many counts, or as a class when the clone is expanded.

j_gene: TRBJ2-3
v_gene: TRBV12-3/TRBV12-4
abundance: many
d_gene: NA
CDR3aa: CASSPIWAPYTDTQYF
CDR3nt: TGTGCCAGCAGCCCGATCTGGGCACCGTACACAGATACGCAGTATTTT

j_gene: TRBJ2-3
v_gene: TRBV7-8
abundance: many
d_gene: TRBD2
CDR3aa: CASSLPGLGAGGMDTQYF
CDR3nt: TGTGCCAGCAGCTTACCTGGGCTGGGGGCGGGAGGGATGGATACGCAGTATTTT

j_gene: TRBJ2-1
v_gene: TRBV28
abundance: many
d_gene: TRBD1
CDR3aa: CASTAQGANEQFF
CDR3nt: TGTGCCAGCACGGCTCAGGGGGCGAATGAGCAGTTCTTC

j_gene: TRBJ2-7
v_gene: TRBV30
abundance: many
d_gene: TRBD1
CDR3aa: CAWRGTAQGAPHEQYF
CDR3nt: TGTGCCTGGAGAGGTACAGCACAGGGGGCTCCGCACGAGCAGTACTTC

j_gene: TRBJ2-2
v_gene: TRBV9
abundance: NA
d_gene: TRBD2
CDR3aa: CASSVRSGSWGLGANIGELFF
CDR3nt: TGTGCCAGCAGCGTGAGGAGCGGGAGCTGGGGGTTGGGGGCGAACATCGGGGAGCTGTTTTTT

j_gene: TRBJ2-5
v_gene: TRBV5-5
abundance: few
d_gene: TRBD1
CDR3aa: CASSSTDRAETQYF
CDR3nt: TGTGCCAGCAGCTCAACGGACAGGGCCGAGACCCAGTACTTC

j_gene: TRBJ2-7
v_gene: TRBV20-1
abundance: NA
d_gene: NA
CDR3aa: CSASPGREQYF
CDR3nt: TGCAGTGCTAGCCCCGGGCGGGAGCAGTACTTC

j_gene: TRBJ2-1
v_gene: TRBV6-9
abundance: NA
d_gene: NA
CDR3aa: CASSYAIRYEQFF
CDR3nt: TGTGCCAGCAGTTACGCGATTCGGTATGAGCAGTTCTTC

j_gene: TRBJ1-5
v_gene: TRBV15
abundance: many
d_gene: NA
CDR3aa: CATSTQTGNQPQHF
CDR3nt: TGTGCCACCAGCACGCAAACAGGAAATCAGCCCCAGCATTTT

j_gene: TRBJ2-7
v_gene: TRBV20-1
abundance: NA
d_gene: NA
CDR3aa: CSAADYYEQYF
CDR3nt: TGCAGTGCTGCTGACTACTACGAGCAGTACTTC

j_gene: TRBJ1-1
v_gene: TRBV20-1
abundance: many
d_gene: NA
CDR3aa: CSVAVDTEAFF
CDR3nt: TGCAGTGTGGCGGTGGACACTGAAGCTTTCTTT

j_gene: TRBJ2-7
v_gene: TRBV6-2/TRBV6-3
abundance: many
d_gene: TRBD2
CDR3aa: CASSSPGGRSYEQYF
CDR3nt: TGTGCCAGCAGTTCTCCGGGAGGGAGGTCCTACGAGCAGTACTTC

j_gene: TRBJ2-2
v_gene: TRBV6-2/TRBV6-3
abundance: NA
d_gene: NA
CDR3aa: CASSYSVARTGELFF
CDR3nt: TGTGCCAGCAGTTACTCGGTAGCGAGAACCGGGGAGCTGTTTTTT

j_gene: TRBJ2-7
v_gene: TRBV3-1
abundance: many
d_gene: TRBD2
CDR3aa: CASSRPAGGSYEQYF
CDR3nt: TGTGCCAGCAGCCGCCCAGCGGGAGGGTCCTACGAGCAGTACTTC

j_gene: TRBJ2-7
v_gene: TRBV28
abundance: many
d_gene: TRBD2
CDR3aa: CASSLPLTLTSGSYEQYF
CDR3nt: TGTGCCAGCAGTTTACCCCTAACATTGACTAGCGGTTCGTACGAGCAGTACTTC

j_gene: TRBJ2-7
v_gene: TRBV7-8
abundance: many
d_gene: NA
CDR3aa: CASSPRTRSRGEQYF
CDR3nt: TGTGCCAGCAGCCCTCGGACGAGAAGTAGGGGCGAGCAGTACTTC

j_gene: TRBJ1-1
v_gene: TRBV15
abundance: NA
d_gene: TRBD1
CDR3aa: CATSERDRLNTEAFF
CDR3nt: TGTGCCACCAGCGAGCGGGACAGGCTGAACACTGAAGCTTTCTTT

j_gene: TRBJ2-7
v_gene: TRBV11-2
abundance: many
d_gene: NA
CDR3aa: CASSFTDGYEQYF
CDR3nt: TGTGCCAGCAGCTTCACTGACGGCTACGAGCAGTACTTC

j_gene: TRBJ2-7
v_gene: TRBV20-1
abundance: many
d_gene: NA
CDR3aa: CSASGSPFNSYEQYF
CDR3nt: TGCAGTGCTAGCGGGAGCCCGTTCAACTCCTACGAGCAGTACTTC

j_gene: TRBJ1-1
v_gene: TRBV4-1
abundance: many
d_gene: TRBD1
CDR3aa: CASSPPGGRGPEAFF
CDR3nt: TGCGCCAGCAGCCCCCCCGGGGGCAGGGGGCCTGAAGCTTTCTTT

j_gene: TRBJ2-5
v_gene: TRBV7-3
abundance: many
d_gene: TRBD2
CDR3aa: CASSVTSGRVETQYF
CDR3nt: TGTGCCAGCAGCGTGACTAGCGGGAGAGTAGAGACCCAGTACTTC

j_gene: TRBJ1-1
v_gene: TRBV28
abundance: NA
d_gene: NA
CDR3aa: CASSSGTGEAFF
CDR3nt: TGTGCCAGCAGTTCCGGGACGGGTGAAGCTTTCTTT

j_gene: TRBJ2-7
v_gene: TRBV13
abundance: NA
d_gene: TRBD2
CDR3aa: CASSRGTSVSYEQYF
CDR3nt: TGTGCCAGCAGCCGTGGGACTAGCGTTTCCTACGAGCAGTACTTC

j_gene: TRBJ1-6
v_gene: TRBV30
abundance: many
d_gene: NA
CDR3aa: CAWDRNWNNSPLHF
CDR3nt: TGTGCCTGGGACAGAAATTGGAATAATTCACCCCTCCACTTT

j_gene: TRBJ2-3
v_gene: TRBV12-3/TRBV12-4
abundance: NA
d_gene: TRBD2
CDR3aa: CASSPGLSYGDTQYF
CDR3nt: TGTGCCAGCAGTCCGGGACTATCTTATGGAGATACGCAGTATTTT

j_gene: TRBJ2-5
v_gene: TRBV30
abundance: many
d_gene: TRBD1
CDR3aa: CAWSKDRGGETQYF
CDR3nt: TGTGCCTGGAGCAAAGACAGGGGTGGAGAGACCCAGTACTTC

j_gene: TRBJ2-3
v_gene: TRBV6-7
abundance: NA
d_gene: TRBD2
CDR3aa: CASSSRERGTDTQYF
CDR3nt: TGTGCCAGCAGCTCGCGGGAGCGCGGCACAGATACGCAGTATTTT

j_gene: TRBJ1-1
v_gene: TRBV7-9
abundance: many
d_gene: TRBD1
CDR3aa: CASSSNRDRVTEAFF
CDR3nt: TGTGCCAGCAGCTCGAATCGGGACAGGGTTACTGAAGCTTTCTTT

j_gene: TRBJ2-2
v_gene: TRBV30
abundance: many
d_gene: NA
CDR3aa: CAWSVPTGELFF
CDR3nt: TGTGCCTGGAGTGTACCCACCGGGGAGCTGTTTTTT

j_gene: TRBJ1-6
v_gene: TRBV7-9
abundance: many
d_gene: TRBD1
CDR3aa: CASSQAGGPNSPLHF
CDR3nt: TGTGCCAGCAGCCAAGCAGGGGGACCCAATTCACCCCTCCACTTT

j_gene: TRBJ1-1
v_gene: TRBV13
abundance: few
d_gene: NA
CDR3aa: CASSSILNTEAFF
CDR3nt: TGTGCCAGCAGCTCGATATTGAACACTGAAGCTTTCTTT

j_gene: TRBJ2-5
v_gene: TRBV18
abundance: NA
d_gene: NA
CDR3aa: CASSPRTRQETQYF
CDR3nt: TGTGCCAGCTCACCACGGACACGCCAAGAGACCCAGTACTTC

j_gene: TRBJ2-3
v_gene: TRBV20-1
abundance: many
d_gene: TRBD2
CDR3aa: CSARVPSGRSTDTQYF
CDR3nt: TGCAGTGCTCGAGTCCCTAGCGGGAGATCCACAGATACGCAGTATTTT

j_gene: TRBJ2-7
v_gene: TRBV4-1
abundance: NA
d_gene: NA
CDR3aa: CASSQEGDRGHEQYF
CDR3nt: TGCGCCAGCAGCCAAGAGGGGGACCGGGGACACGAGCAGTACTTC

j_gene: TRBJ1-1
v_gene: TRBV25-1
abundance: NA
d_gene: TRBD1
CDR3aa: CASSERTGYTEAFF
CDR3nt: TGTGCCAGCAGTGAAAGGACAGGGTATACTGAAGCTTTCTTT

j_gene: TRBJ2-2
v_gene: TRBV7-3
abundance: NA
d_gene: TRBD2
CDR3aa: CASSMSGSRTGELFF
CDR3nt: TGTGCCAGCAGCATGAGCGGGAGTCGAACCGGGGAGCTGTTTTTT

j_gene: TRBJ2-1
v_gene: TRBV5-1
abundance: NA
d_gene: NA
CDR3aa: CASSLGSWSYNEQFF
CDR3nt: TGCGCCAGCAGCTTGGGCTCGTGGTCCTACAATGAGCAGTTCTTC

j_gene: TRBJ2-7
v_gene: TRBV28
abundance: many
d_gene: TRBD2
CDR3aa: CASSLAGLAGSAYEQYF
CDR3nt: TGTGCCAGCAGTTTAGCGGGACTAGCGGGTTCTGCCTACGAGCAGTACTTC

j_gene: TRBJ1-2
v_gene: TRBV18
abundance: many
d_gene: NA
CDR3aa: CASSGKSDYGYTF
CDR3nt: TGTGCCAGCTCAGGGAAAAGTGACTATGGCTACACCTTC

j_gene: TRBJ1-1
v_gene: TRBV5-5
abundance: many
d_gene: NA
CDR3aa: CASSFWREMNTEAFF
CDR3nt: TGTGCCAGCAGCTTTTGGAGGGAAATGAACACTGAAGCTTTCTTT

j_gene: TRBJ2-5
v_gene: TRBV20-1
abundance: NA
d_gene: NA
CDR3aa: CSASLGRQETRYF
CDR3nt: TGCAGTGCTAGTTTGGGCCGACAAGAGACCCGGTACTTC

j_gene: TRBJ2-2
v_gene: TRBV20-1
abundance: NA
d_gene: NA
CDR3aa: CSASDGGPNTGELFF
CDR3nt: TGCAGTGCCTCGGATGGCGGCCCGAACACCGGGGAGCTGTTTTTT

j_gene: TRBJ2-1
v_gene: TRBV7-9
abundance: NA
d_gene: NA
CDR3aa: CASSLGSAGRLSNEQFF
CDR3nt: TGTGCCAGCAGCTTAGGGTCGGCAGGGCGTCTATCTAATGAGCAGTTCTTC

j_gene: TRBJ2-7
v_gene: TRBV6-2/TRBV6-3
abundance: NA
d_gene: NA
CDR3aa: CASSYSTVQAPVPIYEQYF
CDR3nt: TGTGCCAGCAGTTACTCGACAGTCCAGGCTCCAGTTCCAATCTACGAGCAGTACTTC

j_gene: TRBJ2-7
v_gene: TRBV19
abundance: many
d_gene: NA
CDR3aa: CASSPRSNSFNEQYF
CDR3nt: TGTGCCAGTAGTCCCCGTTCCAACTCATTTAACGAGCAGTACTTC

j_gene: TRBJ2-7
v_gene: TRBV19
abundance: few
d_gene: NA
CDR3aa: CASSIAPTGEQYF
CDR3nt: TGTGCCAGTAGTATTGCCCCCACCGGCGAGCAGTACTTC

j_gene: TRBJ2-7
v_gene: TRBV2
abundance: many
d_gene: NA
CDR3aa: CASSERRRTVMNYEQYF
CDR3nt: TGTGCCAGCAGTGAAAGGAGGCGGACAGTAATGAACTACGAGCAGTACTTC

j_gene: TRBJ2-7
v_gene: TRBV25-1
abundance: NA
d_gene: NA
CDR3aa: CASNSRTYEQYF
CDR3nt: TGTGCCAGCAACTCAAGAACCTACGAGCAGTACTTC

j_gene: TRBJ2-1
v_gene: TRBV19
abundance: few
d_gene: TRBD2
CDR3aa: CASSRLAGAYRPDEQFF
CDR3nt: TGTGCCAGTAGTCGTCTAGCGGGAGCCTATCGCCCCGATGAGCAGTTCTTC

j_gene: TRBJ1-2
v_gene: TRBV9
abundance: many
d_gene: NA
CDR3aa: CASSVVANYGYTF
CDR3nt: TGTGCCAGCAGCGTAGTCGCTAACTATGGCTACACCTTC

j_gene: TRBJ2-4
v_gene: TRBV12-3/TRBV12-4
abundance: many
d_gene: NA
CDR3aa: CASSRLETSIQYF
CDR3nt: TGTGCCAGCAGTCGATTGGAGACGAGCATTCAGTACTTC

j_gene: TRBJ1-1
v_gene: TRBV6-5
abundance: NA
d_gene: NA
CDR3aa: CASSYEGTTNTEAFF
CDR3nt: TGTGCCAGCAGTTATGAGGGCACAACGAACACTGAAGCTTTCTTT

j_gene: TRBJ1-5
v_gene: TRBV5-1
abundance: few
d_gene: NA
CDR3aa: CVSSYGDSNQPQHF
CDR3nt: TGCGTCAGCAGCTACGGGGATAGCAATCAGCCCCAGCATTTT

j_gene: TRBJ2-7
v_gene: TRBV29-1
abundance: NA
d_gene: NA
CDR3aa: CRGTQSYEQYF
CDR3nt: TGCAGGGGGACTCAGTCCTACGAGCAGTACTTC

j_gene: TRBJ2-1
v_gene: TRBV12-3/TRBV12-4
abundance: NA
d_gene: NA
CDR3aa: CASTLGAVNEQFF
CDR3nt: TGTGCCAGCACGCTAGGGGCTGTCAATGAGCAGTTCTTC

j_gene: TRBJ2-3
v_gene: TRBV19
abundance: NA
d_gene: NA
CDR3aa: CASSRALTDTQYF
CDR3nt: TGTGCCAGTAGTAGGGCTCTGACAGATACGCAGTATTTT